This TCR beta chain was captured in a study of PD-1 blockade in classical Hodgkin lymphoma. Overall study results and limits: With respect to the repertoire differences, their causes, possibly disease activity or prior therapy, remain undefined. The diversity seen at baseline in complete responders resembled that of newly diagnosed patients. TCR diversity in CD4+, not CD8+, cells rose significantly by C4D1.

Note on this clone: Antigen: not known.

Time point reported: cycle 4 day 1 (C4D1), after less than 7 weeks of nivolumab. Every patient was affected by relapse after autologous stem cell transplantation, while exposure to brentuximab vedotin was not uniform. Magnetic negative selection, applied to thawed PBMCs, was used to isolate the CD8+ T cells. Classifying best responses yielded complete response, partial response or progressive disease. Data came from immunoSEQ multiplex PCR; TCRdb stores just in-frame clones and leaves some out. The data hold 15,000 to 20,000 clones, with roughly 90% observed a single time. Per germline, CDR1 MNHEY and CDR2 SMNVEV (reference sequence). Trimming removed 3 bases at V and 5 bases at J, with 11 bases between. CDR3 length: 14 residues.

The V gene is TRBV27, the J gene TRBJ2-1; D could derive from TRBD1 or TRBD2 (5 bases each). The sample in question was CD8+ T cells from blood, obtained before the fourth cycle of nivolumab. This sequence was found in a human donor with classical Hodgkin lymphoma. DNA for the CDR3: TGTGCCAGCAGTTTCCGCAGGGAGCACAATGAGCAGTTCTTC. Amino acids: CASSFRREHNEQFF.